This T cell receptor beta chain came from a study of blood T cell repertoires in COVID-19. Whole-study context: Acute and convalescent COVID-19 samples came from the United States, Italy and Spain. The analysed material was cDNA or gDNA that came from T cells, B-cell-depleted T cells, or PBMCs.

CDR3 length equals 15 residues. Per germline, CDR1 SGHTA and CDR2 FQGTGA. Trimming pared 6 bases from V and 0 bases from J, leaving 13 bases between. As processed by the authors: How many nucleated cells were present was estimated from reference gene primer amplification. Libraries were prepared by immunoSEQ multiplex PCR; TCRdb keeps only in-frame clonotypes and omits some of them. Clonal size and the V and J genes are those of that table, whereas D and trimming came from the DNA. Here the sample spans over 80,000 clones, about 91% being singletons. The source is a human donor with active COVID-19. The donor label of this sample is uncertain. J is TRBJ2-3 and V is TRBV7-3; D is perhaps TRBD1 (6 bases). Sequenced material: peripheral blood. This CDR3 reads CASRPRTDSTDTQYF. CDR3 in DNA: TGTGCCAGCAGGCCTCGGACAGATAGCACAGATACGCAGTATTTT.